Below, 15 T cell receptor beta chains from the same sample are listed, as sequenced in a study of shared clonotypes between healthy human individuals. The method was immunoSEQ multiplex PCR; TCRdb's version includes in-frame clones alone and lacks a portion of them. This table has roughly 450,000 clones, 79% appearing once. Sample: PBMCs. The origin of the receptors is a middle-aged woman in good health. Some clones in this sample may be carry-over from other donors' samples.

The genes are TRBV2 and TRBJ1-2; D is possibly TRBD1 (6 bases). The germline CDR1 and CDR2 sequences are SNHLY and FYNNEI. V was cut by 5 bases and J by 8 bases, with 21 bases left in between. The CDR3 runs to 15 residues. CDR3 protein: CASSPSDGGAGGYTF. The CDR3 DNA reads as TGTGCCAGCAGTCCTTCAGATGGGGGCGCAGGGGGCTACACCTTC.

This chain links TRBV18 with TRBJ1-1, with D possibly matching TRBD1 (5 bases). V lost 4 bases and J lost 8, with 11 bases in between. The CDR3 is made up of 12 amino acids. The germline V gene has CDR1 KGHSH and CDR2 LQKENI. The CDR3 DNA reads as TGTGCCAGCTCACAACCGGGGCGCGAAGCTTTCTTT. Translating it yields CASSQPGREAFF.

This clone was seen just once. This sample includes further DNA sequences coding for the same CDR3. The chain links TRBV5-4 to TRBJ2-1; 7 bases fit TRBD1. Germline assignment: CDR1 SGHNT and CDR2 YYREEE (reference sequence). The CDR3 has 15 residues. After removal of 4 bases from V and 0 bases from J, the junction contained 4 bases not matched to a gene. The CDR3 sequence: CASSPTGDSYNEQFF. CDR3 nucleotide sequence: TGTGCCAGCAGCCCAACAGGGGACTCCTACAATGAGCAGTTCTTC.

The CDR3 DNA reads TGTGCCAGCAGCGAAAGGGAGGGCACAGATACGCAGTATTTT. Protein product: CASSEREGTDTQYF. The rearrangement joins TRBV9 to TRBJ2-3; D may be TRBD2 (6 bases). The CDR3 totals 14 residues. Trimming shortened V by 3 bases and J by 1 base, and 9 bases separated the two germline ends. CDR1 is SGDLS and CDR2 is YYNGEE in the germline V gene.

This clone was seen once. This chain connects TRBV7-8 to TRBJ2-7; maybe TRBD1 (6 bases). Trimming removed 5 bases at V and 0 bases at J, with 11 bases between. Germline assignment: CDR1 SGHVS and CDR2 FQNEAQ. CDR3 size: 14 residues. CDR3 DNA sequence: TGTGCCAGCAGCCCCGACAGGAACTCCTACGAGCAGTACTTC. Protein sequence: CASSPDRNSYEQYF.

This chain uses TRBV30 with TRBJ1-5, with 7 bases matching TRBD1. The CDR3 spans 15 residues. The V segment lost 3 bases and the J segment 2 bases; nucleotides outside the gene matches: 7. The germline V gene encodes CDR1 GTSNPN and CDR2 SVGIG (reference sequence). This CDR3 is CAWSLRTGGNQPQHF. The DNA of the CDR3 is TGTGCCTGGAGCCTTCGGACAGGAGGCAATCAGCCCCAGCATTTT.

This clone was recorded a few times. The chain couples TRBV28 to TRBJ2-2; the match to TRBD2 covers 15 bases. Germline CDR1 MDHEN, CDR2 SYDVKM. V dropped 6 bases and J dropped 7; count of bases not matched to a gene: 12. This CDR3 is built from 18 residues. As DNA, the CDR3 is TGTGCCAGCAGGCCCTCAGGACTAGCGGGAGGGCCCCTCGGGGAGCTGTTTTTT. Its protein product is CASRPSGLAGGPLGELFF.

This rearrangement joins TRBV15 to TRBJ2-5, with no clear D. V gave up 0 bases and J gave up 2 bases, with 10 bases separating them. The length of the CDR3 is 15 residues. The germline V gene encodes CDR1 LNHNV and CDR2 YYDKDF (reference sequence). The CDR3 nucleotides are TGTGCCACCAGCAGAGATTGGGCAGCTCAAGAGACCCAGTACTTC. This sequence encodes CATSRDWAAQETQYF.

The chain is built from TRBV28 and TRBJ2-3, with 9 bases identical to TRBD2. This CDR3 spans 15 amino acids. V lost 6 bases and J lost 4; bases outside the gene matches: 8. The germline CDR1 and CDR2 sequences are MDHEN and SYDVKM. The CDR3 DNA sequence: TGTGCCAGCAGATTTAGCGGGAGTCGGGCAGATACGCAGTATTTT. Its protein is CASRFSGSRADTQYF.

The CDR3 region has the DNA TGTGCCAGCAGCCGGCCCACTAGCGGGAGTAAGGAGACCCAGTACTTC. Its translation: CASSRPTSGSKETQYF. The genes are TRBV7-2 and TRBJ2-5, with TRBD2 matching 11 bases. Germline V gene lookup returns CDR1 SGHTA and CDR2 FQGNSA. V shed 5 bases and J 5 bases; nucleotides not matched to a gene: 10. This CDR3 contains 16 residues.

This rearrangement joins TRBV18 to TRBJ2-5; 10 nucleotides align to TRBD1. V dropped 1 base and J dropped 5; count of bases not matched to a gene: 7. This CDR3 is 16 amino acids long. Germline V gives CDR1 KGHSH, CDR2 LQKENI. The CDR3 bases are TGTGCCAGCTCACCACTTAGACAGGGGGCGCTTGAGACCCAGTACTTC. It is translated as CASSPLRQGALETQYF.

Regarding this clone: This may be a read error, as it is one base from a much larger clone. The rearrangement joins TRBV4-2 to TRBJ2-5; TRBD1 or TRBD2 may be the D gene (5 bases each). The CDR3 extends over 17 amino acids. Germline V CDR1 and CDR2: LGHNA, YNFKEQ. As DNA, the CDR3 is TGTGCCAGCAGCCAAGATAAGGGGAGTGCGGGCCAAGAGATCCAGTACTTC. This translates into CASSQDKGSAGQEIQYF.

This clone was seen more than once but under ten times. The chain combines TRBV5-6 with TRBJ2-5; D is undetermined. The DNA matches TRBJ2-7 better at its end, which makes the J call doubtful. CDR3 length equals 15 residues. CDR1 and CDR2 from the germline V gene are SGHDT and YYEEEE. CDR3 sequence reads: CASSTRGRSSYEQYF. CDR3 nucleotide sequence: TGTGCCAGCAGCACGCGAGGAAGGAGCTCCTACGAGCAGTACTTC.

The chain couples TRBV27 to TRBJ2-5, with 10 bases fitting TRBD2. V lost 6 bases, J lost 4 bases, and 14 bases stayed unmatched. CDR3 length: 17 residues. CDR1 is MNHEY and CDR2 is SMNVEV in the germline V gene (reference sequence). CDR3 residues: CASSRGLAKNLRETQYF. For the CDR3, the DNA is TGTGCCAGCAGCCGGGGACTAGCGAAGAACCTCCGAGAGACCCAGTACTTC.

A word on this clone: This sample includes further DNA sequences coding for the same CDR3. This chain links TRBV10-3 with TRBJ2-5; D call uncertain. The CDR3 sequence is 13 residues long. The ends were cut back, 0 bases at V and 4 bases at J, with 6 bases in the middle. CDR1 is ENHRY, CDR2 SYGVKD, per germline. CDR3 DNA sequence: TGTGCCATCAGTGAGTCGCTGGGAGAGACCCAGTACTTC. It is translated as CAISESLGETQYF.